What follows is one T cell receptor beta chain and its context. The sample belongs to a study of blood T cell repertoires in COVID-19. TCRdb's table, derived via immunoSEQ multiplex PCR, lists solely in-frame clones and lacks some. The repertoire holds over 85,000 clones, with about 87% as singletons. V lost 5 bases to trimming and J lost 7 bases, with 20 bases between them. This CDR3 contains 15 residues. Germline lookup yields CDR1 SGHAT and CDR2 FQNNGV. Sequencing input: peripheral blood. This receptor was taken from a human donor with COVID-19, enrolled during active disease. The donor label of this sample is uncertain. This rearrangement joins TRBV11-2 to TRBJ1-2; D unresolved. The CDR3 loop reads CASSPGGSLLSGYTF. The CDR3 DNA sequence: TGTGCCAGCAGCCCAGGAGGGAGTCTGTTGTCTGGCTACACCTTC.